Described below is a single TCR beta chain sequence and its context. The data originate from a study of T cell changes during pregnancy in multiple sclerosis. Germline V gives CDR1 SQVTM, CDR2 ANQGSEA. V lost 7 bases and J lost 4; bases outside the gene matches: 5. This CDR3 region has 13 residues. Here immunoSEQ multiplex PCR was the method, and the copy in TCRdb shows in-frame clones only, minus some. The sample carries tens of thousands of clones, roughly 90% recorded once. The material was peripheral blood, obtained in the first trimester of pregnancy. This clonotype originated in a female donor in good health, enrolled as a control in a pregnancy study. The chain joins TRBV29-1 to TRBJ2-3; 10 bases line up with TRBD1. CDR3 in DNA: TGCAGCGGCAGACAGGGGGCGTCAGATACGCAGTATTTT. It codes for CSGRQGASDTQYF.